The text below deals with one T cell receptor (beta chain). This receptor's antigen is unknown. The record has no base qualities; no much larger clone is one base away. Including the terminal cysteine and phenylalanine, the CDR3 comprises 21 residues. The retained sequence is limited to the CDR3, 63 bases, with the frame set at the first base. From the germline V gene (reference sequence), CDR1 is WNHNN and CDR2 is SYGVQD. The junction shows trimming of 1 base on V and 4 bases on J, and the gene matches do not reach 16 bases of it. Every donor was a healthy Caucasian. The twin cohort consisted of three pairs of female monozygotic twins, all aged roughly 18 to 29 years. Positive isolation kits from Invitrogen were used to isolate the CD4+ and CD8+ T cell populations. This record comes from a study of identical twins (dated by TCRdb to the mid-2010s). Study-wide context: The study deep-sequenced TCR alpha and beta repertoires from monozygotic twins, unrelated adults of various ages and cord blood to test whether fetal clonotypes persist. Replicate twin experiments were performed at different times using different library preparation protocols to rule out contamination.

Library creation used 5' RACE. Sequenced using an Illumina HiSeq 2000. A universal primer binding site was introduced by template switching, and a unique molecular identifier was present in the final cDNA, enabling accurate counting of TCR cDNA molecules. First-strand cDNA for TCR alpha and beta chains was synthesized from specific primers in the conserved constant-segment region. Each cDNA library was double barcoded, with a SMART-Mk sample barcode plus Illumina barcodes, to control for contamination. TruSeq adapter sequences, together with Illumina sample barcodes, were added in two successive PCR steps. The TCR alpha and beta cDNA libraries were sequenced on the Illumina HiSeq platform using custom primers. For the original study's pipeline: Unique molecular identifiers were extracted from raw reads with MiGEC, and CDR3 positions were determined with MiXCR. Recombination models were inferred per individual with the repgenHMM and IGoR tools using an EM algorithm. Shared clonotypes were analyzed with the tcR package in R, and sharing was normalized by the product of cloneset sizes. Out-of-frame nonproductive sequences were analyzed to study raw recombination free of thymic and clonal selection effects. TCRdb took the public reads, trimmed them with fastp at Q25, ran MiXCR for clone calling and kept in-frame beta chains. Records with the same CDR3 protein are collapsed into one entry carrying the most frequent genes and DNA. The V and J calls shown here were made by TCRdb, not taken from the authors' results. This sample is represented by 200,000 to 300,000 distinct CDR3 sequences; about 7.5% of them were singletons. The ten largest clones capture roughly 5% of the sample.

Findings and caveats that apply to the study as a whole: Invariant T cells such as MAIT and iNKT could partly confound zero-insertion analyses, though diverse VJ usage argued against this for most clonotypes. The excess sharing between twins in beta out-of-frame sequences was weaker because fewer shared sequences reduced the signal-to-noise ratio. Because the same donors could not be followed over many years, the conclusions depended on cross-sectional statistical analysis. Abundant cord blood beta clonotypes had fewer insertions, young adult naive repertoires showed a similar but weaker trend, and memory repertoires showed no such trend. In monozygotic twins, recombination models systematically underestimated out-of-frame TCR alpha sharing, but the models matched the sharing seen between unrelated individuals. Compared with coincidental sharing between unrelated individuals, out-of-frame TCR alpha sequences shared between twins had an excess of sequences with low generation probability.

This sample was also put to use in a study of yellow fever vaccine responses in identical twins. The second paper further reports: The authors reported that the T cell response to vaccination in identical twins appeared partly convergent and partly personalized. In the study, vaccine-responding T cell clones were precisely tracked in identical twins.

The receptor was isolated from a woman under 30 in good health. Sequencing was carried out using CD8+ T cells sorted from blood. Recombination connected TRBV10-1 to TRBJ2-2; TRBD2 agrees with 12 junctional bases. The CDR3 reads CASSEFPPSSGRAIATGELFF. The nucleotides read TGCGCCAGCAGTGAGTTCCCCCCGTCTAGCGGGAGGGCAATTGCCACCGGGGAGCTGTTTTTT.